Following are 7 T cell receptor beta chains from one sample sequenced in a study of cytomegalovirus exposure and HLA in healthy donors (dated by TCRdb to 2015 to 2018). Libraries were built with the immunoSEQ multiplex PCR assay. Entries here come from immuneACCESS through TCRdb and include only in-frame sequences with V and J called. Some clones fail to appear in such tables; in the studies checked, an unresolved V gene covers under half of the shortfall, and the cause of the remainder is unknown. The sample table records roughly 350,000 clones; just over 85% of these occur just once. Approximately 0.84% of the sample belongs to the ten largest clones. The sample was PBMCs. Receptors originate from a woman under 30 in good health and CMV-seronegative.

This clone occurred once. The rearrangement uses TRBV6-5 and TRBJ1-5; 7 bases align to TRBD1. Trimming cost V 0 bases and J 3 bases; bases outside gene matches: 2. This CDR3 spans 15 amino acids. Germline CDR1 and CDR2: MNHEY and SVGAGI. The CDR3 DNA is TGTGCCAGCAGTTACTCAGGACAGGACAATCAGCCCCAGCATTTT. Amino acids: CASSYSGQDNQPQHF.

This chain uses TRBV2 with TRBJ2-2; 9 positions match TRBD1. Germline values: CDR1 SNHLY, CDR2 FYNNEI. Losses at the gene ends were 2 bases for V and 3 bases for J; bases not matched to a gene: 7. The CDR3 extends over 17 amino acids. Written as DNA, the CDR3 is TGTGCCAGCAGTGAACCAAAGGACAGGGGCGACACCGGGGAGCTGTTTTTT. This translates into CASSEPKDRGDTGELFF.

The chain combines TRBV6-5 with TRBJ2-3; 7 nucleotides agree with TRBD1. V was clipped by 2 bases and J by 3 bases; unmatched bases: 5. The CDR3 length is 15 residues. The V gene's germline CDR1 is MNHEY and CDR2 SVGAGI. CDR3 bases: TGTGCCAGCAGTTACACCTTACAGGGGACAGATACGCAGTATTTT. Amino acid sequence: CASSYTLQGTDTQYF.

The chain uses TRBV28 and TRBJ1-2, with D perhaps matching TRBD1 (6 bases). The germline gives CDR1 MDHEN, CDR2 SYDVKM. V lost 5 bases, J lost 0 bases, and 13 bases lay in between. The CDR3 has 15 amino acids. CDR3 loop: CASSASDRTNYGYTF. In nucleotides, the CDR3 is TGTGCCAGCAGTGCGTCTGACAGGACTAACTATGGCTACACCTTC.

This clone was seen a handful of times. V gene TRBV13 combines with J gene TRBJ1-2, with unresolved D. This CDR3 comprises 14 residues. From germline, CDR1 is PRHDT and CDR2 FYEKMQ (reference sequence). Deletions cut 5 bases from V and 8 bases from J, with 18 bases between. The CDR3: CASSITQEVKGYTF. Written as DNA, the CDR3 is TGTGCCAGCAGCATCACTCAGGAGGTGAAAGGCTACACCTTC.

The table lists this clone with a count of one. The chain uses TRBV25-1 and TRBJ2-5; TRBD2 is a possible D gene (5 bases). The V end was cut by 1 base, the J end by 4 bases, with 13 bases between. From germline, CDR1 is MGHDK and CDR2 SYGVNS. This CDR3 comprises 15 residues. The CDR3 DNA is TGTGCCAGCAGTGAATCGTTGCTAGCCTCAGAGACCCAGTACTTC. Its translation is CASSESLLASETQYF.

In DNA form, the CDR3 reads TGTGCCAGCAGCTTAGGACTAGCGGGAAACACCGGGGAGCTGTTTTTT. It is translated as CASSLGLAGNTGELFF. V gene TRBV7-8 combines with J gene TRBJ2-2; 11 bases fit TRBD2. Trimming took 1 base from V and 2 from J; bases not matched to a gene: 0. This CDR3 contains 16 residues. CDR1 is SGHVS and CDR2 is FQNEAQ in the germline V gene.